Each of the 26 T cell receptor beta chains below was sequenced from the same sample in a study of identical twins. TCRdb passed the 5' RACE reads through MiXCR, listing each CDR3 protein once. The profile shows 1.5 million to 2 million distinct CDR3 sequences, about 32% of them singletons. Sequencing was done on a sample of cord blood. Source of these receptors: a newborn girl in good health.

This clonotype showed up just once. This sequence joins TRBV4-1 and TRBJ1-1; 8 bases map to TRBD1. Germline V gene sequence: CDR1 MGHRA, CDR2 YSYEKL. The V and J ends lost 1 base and 0 bases, in that order; junction bases with no gene match: 7. This CDR3 has 17 residues. This CDR3 is CASSQGLRTGMNTEAFF. Here the CDR3 DNA reads TGCGCCAGCAGCCAAGGACTTCGGACAGGGATGAACACTGAAGCTTTCTTT.

This chain uses TRBV20-1 with TRBJ2-1; the match to TRBD1 covers 7 bases. CDR3 size: 12 residues. Per germline, CDR1 DFQATT and CDR2 SNEGSKA (reference sequence). V shed 4 bases, J shed 12 bases, and the junction held 9 bases outside the gene matches. CDR3 amino acids: CSAILNRGGQFF. CDR3 coding DNA: TGCAGTGCTATCCTAAACAGGGGCGGGCAGTTCTTC.

This sequence joins TRBV7-2 and TRBJ2-5; maybe TRBD2 (5 bases). The CDR3 extends over 17 amino acids. Germline loops: CDR1 SGHTA, CDR2 FQGNSA. The V gene lost 1 base and the J gene lost 1 base, with 16 bases spanning the gap. CDR3 nucleotide sequence: TGTGCCAGCAGCTTAGTAGGCCGGGGTGGGTTCCAAGAGACCCAGTACTTC. It codes for CASSLVGRGGFQETQYF.

This clonotype was recorded a few times. This chain uses TRBV29-1 with TRBJ1-2; D uncertain. V lost 4 bases, J lost 3 bases, and 18 bases lay in between. The CDR3 totals 15 residues. Germline CDR1 is SQVTM and CDR2 is ANQGSEA. CDR3 region: CSVAGIGKEHYGYTF. DNA for the CDR3: TGCAGCGTTGCCGGGATCGGGAAAGAACACTATGGCTACACCTTC. The variable domain in full, completed from reference TRBV29-1 and TRBJ1-2, reads SAVISQKPSRDICQRGTSLTIQCQVDSQVTMMFWYRQQPGQSLTLIATANQGSEATYESGFVIDKFPISRPNLTFSTLTVSNMSPEDSSIYLCSVAGIGKEHYGYTFGSGTRLTVV.

The V gene is TRBV16, the J gene TRBJ1-1, with D perhaps matching TRBD1 (6 bases). The V gene's germline CDR1 is KGHSY and CDR2 FQNENV. Trimming cost V 4 bases and J 4 bases, with 16 bases left between them. The CDR3 length is 15 residues. The CDR3 nucleotides are TGTGCCAGCAGCCCCCAAAGGGGGAGGGGCACTGAAGCTTTCTTT. This gives the protein CASSPQRGRGTEAFF.

The chain carries TRBV25-1 and TRBJ2-7, with a possible D match to TRBD2 (6 bases). V shed 2 bases and J shed 2 bases, with 10 bases lying between them. The CDR3 consists of 14 residues. Germline CDR1 is MGHDK and CDR2 is SYGVNS. CDR3 in amino acids: CASSEGGLPYEQYF. In nucleotides, the CDR3 is TGTGCCAGCAGTGAAGGGGGACTTCCCTACGAGCAGTACTTC.

This clonotype was seen a few times. The chain uses TRBV28 and TRBJ2-7; TRBD2 might be the D (5 bases). In germline, CDR1 is MDHEN, CDR2 SYDVKM. Trimming removed 8 bases at V and 1 base at J, with 15 bases between. The CDR3 sequence is 14 residues long. In DNA, the CDR3 is TGTGCCAGCGCGACTCCGGGGTCTTCCTACGAGCAGTACTTC. This gives the protein CASATPGSSYEQYF.

This clonotype was found many times. The V call is TRBV27, the J call TRBJ2-7, with D possibly being TRBD1 (5 bases). This CDR3 is 12 amino acids long. V was clipped by 8 bases and J by 4 bases, with 12 bases between them. Germline V gene sequence: CDR1 MNHEY, CDR2 SMNVEV (reference sequence). The CDR3 nucleotides are TGTGCCAGCGGCCTGTACAGGTACGAGCAGTACTTC. This codes for CASGLYRYEQYF.

The chain employs TRBV12-3 or TRBV12-4 and TRBJ2-3; no definite D call. V was pared by 7 bases and J by 2 bases, with 25 bases between. This CDR3 spans 18 amino acids. The CDR3 spells CASIPRFQGRPTTDTQYF. The CDR3 DNA reads as TGTGCCAGCATCCCTCGATTCCAAGGCCGCCCTACCACAGATACGCAGTATTTT.

The chain links TRBV27 to TRBJ2-3; TRBD2 matches 10 bases. Trimming at V came to 6 bases and at J to 1 base, leaving 7 bases not matched to a gene. Germline CDR1 reads MNHEY; CDR2 reads SMNVEV (reference sequence). CDR3 size: 16 residues. CDR3: CASSLSSGGGTDTQYF. DNA of the CDR3: TGTGCCAGCAGCCTCTCTAGCGGGGGAGGCACAGATACGCAGTATTTT.

This clonotype turned up a few times. V usage is TRBV27 and J usage is TRBJ2-3; D is perhaps TRBD2 (5 bases). The CDR3 totals 15 residues. V shed 2 bases and J shed 4 bases, with 13 bases lying between them. Germline V gene lookup returns CDR1 MNHEY and CDR2 SMNVEV (reference sequence). The CDR3 region has the DNA TGTGCCAGCAGTTTACTCCTAGCATCGCCAGATACGCAGTATTTT. Its protein is CASSLLLASPDTQYF.

This chain joins TRBV20-1 and TRBJ2-7; 7 nucleotides agree with TRBD1. The CDR3 is 13 residues long. Per germline, CDR1 DFQATT and CDR2 SNEGSKA (reference sequence). J lost 2 bases, V lost 6 bases, and 7 bases had no gene match. The CDR3 sequence: CSAIRGTAYEQYF. The CDR3 coding sequence is TGCAGTGCCATTAGGGGGACAGCCTACGAGCAGTACTTC.

This clonotype was detected only a few times. The V call is TRBV6-5, the J call TRBJ1-1; D is possibly TRBD1 (5 bases). V lost 6 bases, J lost 1 base, and 12 bases lay in between. Germline CDR1 reads MNHEY; CDR2 reads SVGAGI. The CDR3 covers 14 residues. This CDR3 reads CASSPRDWNTEAFF. The CDR3 nucleotides read TGTGCCAGCAGCCCCCGGGACTGGAACACTGAAGCTTTCTTT.

This rearrangement joins TRBV28 to TRBJ2-7; TRBD2 matches 10 bases. CDR3 length: 15 residues. Germline CDR1 reads MDHEN; CDR2 reads SYDVKM. Trimming cost V 5 bases and J 7 bases; bases outside gene matches: 11. The CDR3 DNA reads TGTGCCAGCAGTCCGCTAGCGGGAGTTCCCAATGAGCAGTACTTC. Protein product: CASSPLAGVPNEQYF.

The CDR3 is CGSGRSGANVLTF. The CDR3 coding sequence is TGCGGCTCAGGGCGGTCTGGGGCCAACGTCCTGACTTTC. V gene TRBV4-1 combines with J gene TRBJ2-6; maybe TRBD1 (5 bases). There are 13 residues in the CDR3. The germline CDR1 and CDR2 sequences are MGHRA and YSYEKL.

The rearrangement uses TRBV21-1 and TRBJ2-1; the table assigns TRBD1, which was not confirmed against the DNA. TRBV21-1 is shown as a pseudogene. The CDR3 is 14 residues long. The CDR3 reads CASSNAGGPNEQFF. The CDR3 nucleotides are TGTGCCAGCAGCAACGCGGGGGGGCCGAATGAGCAGTTCTTC.

V gene TRBV2 combines with J gene TRBJ2-7; 9 bases agree with TRBD2. The CDR3 loop spans 13 amino acids. V was pared by 6 bases and J by 6 bases, with 6 bases of the junction left unmatched. The germline gives CDR1 SNHLY, CDR2 FYNNEI. The CDR3 reads CASRRGSGSEQYF. The CDR3 DNA is TGTGCCAGCAGGAGGGGTAGCGGGAGCGAGCAGTACTTC.

This clonotype was counted between two and nine times. The CDR3 is CADGGYNEQFF. The CDR3 coding sequence is TGTGCCGACGGCGGCTACAATGAGCAGTTCTTC. The chain is built from TRBV28 and TRBJ2-1; D is uncertain. The CDR3 contains 11 residues. V lost 11 bases to trimming and J lost 3 bases, with 8 bases between them. Per the germline V gene, CDR1 is MDHEN and CDR2 is SYDVKM.

The chain combines TRBV6-1 with TRBJ2-3; D gene unclear. The CDR3 is 15 residues long. V shed 0 bases and J shed 2 bases, with 9 bases lying between them. Germline V gene data show CDR1 as MNHNS and CDR2 as SASEGT. The CDR3 coding sequence is TGTGCCAGCAGTGAAGCGCTTAGGGTCACAGATACGCAGTATTTT. It is translated as CASSEALRVTDTQYF.

This clonotype was seen more than once but under ten times. This sequence joins TRBV4-1 and TRBJ2-7; a possible D gene is TRBD2 (5 bases). The germline V gene has CDR1 MGHRA and CDR2 YSYEKL. This CDR3 is 14 amino acids long. Trimming pared 1 base from V and 11 bases from J, leaving 18 bases between. DNA for the CDR3: TGCGCCAGCAGCCAAGTTGTCGGACTCCCGATCGAGTACTTC. Translated: CASSQVVGLPIEYF.

This clonotype showed up just a few times. V and J are TRBV15 and TRBJ2-1; D not resolved. V lost 3 bases and J lost 12, with 21 bases in between. Germline V gene sequence: CDR1 LNHNV, CDR2 YYDKDF (reference sequence). The CDR3 runs to 15 residues. The CDR3 protein is CATSSYQPGWGGQFF. In nucleotides, the CDR3 is TGTGCCACCAGCAGTTACCAGCCCGGGTGGGGTGGGCAGTTCTTC.

This clonotype has ten or more counts. The chain carries TRBV12-3 or TRBV12-4 and TRBJ1-2; D possibly corresponds to TRBD1 (5 bases). This CDR3 contains 14 residues. Trimming cost V 4 bases and J 8 bases, with 17 bases left between them. The CDR3 region has the DNA TGTGCCAGCAGTTCCAGACGGGGACCCGCCGGCTACACCTTC. Encoded protein: CASSSRRGPAGYTF.

The rearrangement uses TRBV11-2 and TRBJ1-2; perhaps TRBD1 as D (6 bases). The CDR3 has 13 amino acids. Germline CDR1 SGHAT, CDR2 FQNNGV. The V and J ends lost 5 bases and 7 bases respectively, with 14 bases between them. The CDR3 DNA is TGTGCCAGCAGCCATCACAGGGAGAGTGGCTACACCTTC. Its protein product is CASSHHRESGYTF. The full variable domain, completed using reference TRBV11-2 and TRBJ1-2, is EAGVAQSPRYKIIEKRQSVAFWCNPISGHATLYWYQQILGQGPKLLIQFQNNGVVDDSQLPKDRFSAERLKGVDSTLKIQPAKLEDSAVYLCASSHHRESGYTFGSGTRLTVV.

This rearrangement joins TRBV10-3 to TRBJ2-1; 15 bases are a match to TRBD2. Germline assignment: CDR1 ENHRY and CDR2 SYGVKD. Trimming took 6 bases from V and 4 from J; bases not matched to a gene: 7. The length of the CDR3 is 17 residues. DNA for the CDR3: TGTGCCATCAGCGGACTAGCGGGGGGGCCGGGATACAATGAGCAGTTCTTC. Its protein is CAISGLAGGPGYNEQFF.

The chain uses TRBV11-2 and TRBJ1-5; 7 positions agree with TRBD1. This CDR3 is built from 15 residues. Germline CDR1 is SGHAT and CDR2 is FQNNGV. V was pared by 5 bases and J by 8 bases, with 12 bases of the junction left unmatched. The CDR3 loop reads CASSAQGTRGEPQHF. Here the CDR3 DNA reads TGTGCCAGCAGCGCACAGGGGACCCGAGGGGAGCCCCAGCATTTT.

The chain employs TRBV12-5 and TRBJ2-1; D is unclear. Trimming took 1 base from V and 8 from J, leaving 12 bases between them. Germline-derived CDR1 and CDR2 are LGHNT and FRNRAP. CDR3 length: 14 amino acids. The CDR3 DNA follows: TGTGCTAGTGGTTTGGCTCCTAGGGCCGATGAGCAGTTCTTC. Translating gives CASGLAPRADEQFF.